This T cell receptor (beta chain) was sequenced in a study of blood T cell repertoires in COVID-19. The assay was immunoSEQ multiplex PCR, and TCRdb's table has in-frame clones only and misses some. The sample records approximately 670,000 clones, over 80% being singletons. The CDR3 is 13 amino acids. Germline V gene data show CDR1 as SQVTM and CDR2 as ANQGSEA. Trimming removed 6 bases from V and 7 bases from J, with 16 bases in between. The sample comprised peripheral blood. V is TRBV29-1 and J is TRBJ2-1, with D perhaps TRBD1 (5 bases). The receptor was isolated from a young woman with acute or convalescent COVID-19. The CDR3 sequence: CSVQGTLGNEQFF. The DNA for the CDR3 is TGCAGCGTCCAGGGAACTTTGGGAAATGAGCAGTTCTTC.